The 2 T cell receptor beta chains in this list originate from one sample, sequenced in a study of OX40 agonist ivuxolimab in advanced cancers. Profiling relied on immunoSEQ multiplex PCR, and the TCRdb table lists in-frame clones only, not all of them. The sample lists 15,000 to 25,000 clones; nearly 85% were seen once. The source material was CD4+ or CD8+ T cells sorted from blood, sampled in a trial of the OX40 agonist ivuxolimab. The origin of the receptors is an adult with an advanced solid tumor such as melanoma, head and neck, liver or kidney cancer.

CDR3 sequence reads: CASSSGPGQVEKLFF. In DNA form, the CDR3 reads TGTGCCAGCAGCTCTGGGCCCGGGCAGGTAGAAAAACTGTTTTTT. The V and J genes are TRBV5-4 and TRBJ1-4, with no clear D. The CDR3 loop spans 15 amino acids. V gave up 3 bases and J gave up 8 bases, with 17 bases separating them. Germline CDR1 SGHNT, CDR2 YYREEE (reference sequence).

The chain joins TRBV19 to TRBJ1-1, with no clear D. The CDR3 consists of 12 residues. Trimming took off 6 bases at V and 3 bases at J, with 8 bases between the two ends. Germline V gene data show CDR1 as LNHDA and CDR2 as SQIVND (reference sequence). The CDR3 DNA sequence: TGTGCCAGTAGCCATGGGGACACTGAAGCTTTCTTT. As protein: CASSHGDTEAFF.